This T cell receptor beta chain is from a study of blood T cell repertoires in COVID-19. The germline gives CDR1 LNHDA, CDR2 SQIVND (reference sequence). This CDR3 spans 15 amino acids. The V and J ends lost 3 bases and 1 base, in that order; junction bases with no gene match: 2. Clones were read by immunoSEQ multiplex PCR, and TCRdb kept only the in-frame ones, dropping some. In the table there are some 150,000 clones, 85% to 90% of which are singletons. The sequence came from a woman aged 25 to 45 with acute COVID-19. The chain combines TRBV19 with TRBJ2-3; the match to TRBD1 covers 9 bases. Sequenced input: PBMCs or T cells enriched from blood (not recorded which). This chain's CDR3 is CASSMWDRGTDTQYF. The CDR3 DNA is TGTGCCAGTAGTATGTGGGACAGGGGCACAGATACGCAGTATTTT. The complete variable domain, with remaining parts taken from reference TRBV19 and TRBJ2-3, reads DGGITQSPKYLFRKEGQNVTLSCEQNLNHDAMYWYRQDPGQGLRLIYYSQIVNDFQKGDIAEGYSVSREKKESFPLTVTSAQKNPTAFYLCASSMWDRGTDTQYFGPGTRLTVL.